Listed here are 5 T cell receptor beta chains from one sample, sequenced in a study of spatial heterogeneity in lung cancer. As to time point: sample taken at primary tumor resection. In each case, whole RNA from tumor, nontumor lung or frozen PBMC was sequenced unsorted. TCRdb re-called the 5' RACE reads through MiXCR, storing one row per CDR3 protein. The table records approximately 49,000 distinct CDR3 sequences, about 5.8% of them present only once. The specimen was PBMCs, collected at surgery. All receptors derive from a male donor with early-stage non-small cell lung cancer.

This clonotype was seen repeatedly, ten times or more. The chain has TRBV28 and TRBJ2-7; D might be TRBD1 or TRBD2, each matching 6 bases. CDR3 length: 14 amino acids. Germline V CDR1 and CDR2: MDHEN, SYDVKM. CDR3 in amino acids: CASYGGLLSYEQYF. The CDR3 DNA is TGTGCAAGTTACGGGGGCCTCCTCTCCTACGAGCAGTACTTC.

This chain uses TRBV18 with TRBJ2-7, with D hard to call. This CDR3 spans 14 amino acids. Looked up from germline, CDR1 is KGHSH and CDR2 is LQKENI. Trimming stripped 6 bases from V and 3 bases from J, with 15 bases between. CDR3 loop: CASSHSITDYEQYF. The DNA of the CDR3 is TGTGCCAGCTCGCACAGTATTACTGACTACGAGCAGTACTTC.

This chain joins TRBV24-1 and TRBJ1-5; a possible D gene is TRBD1 (6 bases). This CDR3 contains 14 residues. V was cut by 9 bases and J by 0 bases, with 11 bases left in between. Germline assignment: CDR1 KGHDR and CDR2 SFDVKD. The CDR3 DNA reads TGTGCCACCTCGGGACACACTAGCAATCAGCCCCAGCATTTT. This gives the protein CATSGHTSNQPQHF.

This chain uses TRBV20-1 with TRBJ2-6; D unresolved. Germline-derived CDR1 and CDR2 are DFQATT and SNEGSKA (reference sequence). Trimming pared 5 bases from V and 2 bases from J, leaving 10 bases between. The CDR3 length is 14 residues. For the CDR3, the DNA is TGCAGTGCTCGTGAGACCCCTGGGGCCAACGTCCTGACTTTC. Translating gives CSARETPGANVLTF.

This clonotype was counted many times. The V and J genes are TRBV5-1 and TRBJ2-1; TRBD2 aligns across 9 bases. Germline V gives CDR1 SGHRS, CDR2 YFSETQ. Trimming at V came to 4 bases and at J to 7 bases, leaving 15 bases not matched to a gene. The CDR3 is 17 amino acids. In DNA, the CDR3 is TGCGCCAGCAGCAGCGGGAGGAATGCCATCTGGAGTAATGAGCAGTTCTTC. Amino acids: CASSSGRNAIWSNEQFF.